One sample yielded the 10 T cell receptor beta chains listed below, sequenced in a study of vaccination and CD4 T cells after COVID-19. These receptors' targets are unknown. Treatment denoted: roughly nine-day PBMC culture with coronavirus spike peptide pools or control peptides (ViraFEST assay). With the Oncomine TCR Beta short-read assay, DNA from cultured CD4+ T cells was sequenced. TCRdb analysed the PCR reads with MiXCR anew, one entry per CDR3 protein. The sample includes about 18,000 distinct CDR3 sequences, about three quarters of them seen just once. Source material: CD4+ T cells from blood, cultured in vitro. The receptors come from a human donor who had recovered from COVID-19.

This chain connects TRBV11-2 to TRBJ2-3; no clear D gene. The CDR3 has 16 residues. V dropped 2 bases and J dropped 2 bases, with 14 bases sitting between them. Germline CDR1 is SGHAT and CDR2 is FQNNGV. The CDR3 is CASSLWGRVVTDTQYF. CDR3 coding DNA: TGTGCCAGCAGCTTATGGGGTAGAGTAGTCACAGATACGCAGTATTTT.

This clonotype was observed once. The rearrangement joins TRBV28 to TRBJ2-7; 11 bases are a match to TRBD1. CDR3 length: 16 amino acids. The germline gives CDR1 MDHEN, CDR2 SYDVKM. Trimming removed 6 bases from V and 3 bases from J; junction bases left unmatched: 10. CDR3 in DNA: TGTGCCAGCAGCCCTCCGGGACAGGGGGGACTCTACGAGCAGTACTTC. Translation gives CASSPPGQGGLYEQYF.

This chain uses TRBV27 with TRBJ1-1, with a possible D match to TRBD1 (5 bases). CDR1 and CDR2 (germline): MNHEY, SMNVEV (reference sequence). The CDR3 totals 14 residues. V lost 5 bases and J 6 bases, leaving 16 bases between the germline ends. Here the CDR3 reads CASSVFQGRAEAFF. In DNA, the CDR3 is TGTGCCAGCAGTGTCTTCCAGGGTAGGGCTGAAGCTTTCTTT.

This chain joins TRBV7-8 and TRBJ2-3; weak D call: TRBD2 (5 bases). Trimming stripped 0 bases from V and 6 bases from J, with 13 bases between. The CDR3 has 15 residues. Germline V CDR1 and CDR2: SGHVS, FQNEAQ. CDR3 DNA sequence: TGTGCCAGCAGCTTAGCTGGGAGTGTCCCGGATACGCAGTATTTT. This gives the protein CASSLAGSVPDTQYF.

This clonotype came up a few times. This chain links TRBV6-1 with TRBJ1-5; TRBD1 matches at 7 bases. The germline gives CDR1 MNHNS, CDR2 SASEGT. V gave up 2 bases and J gave up 7 bases; unmatched junction bases: 11. The CDR3 is 16 residues long. CDR3 loop: CASSERGQPGRQPQHF. The CDR3 DNA reads TGTGCCAGCAGTGAAAGGGGGCAGCCGGGGAGGCAGCCCCAGCATTTT.

In its sample, this clonotype was seen a few times. The rearrangement uses TRBV20-1 and TRBJ2-5; TRBD2 matches at 14 bases. Germline CDR1 reads DFQATT; CDR2 reads SNEGSKA (reference sequence). The CDR3 runs to 15 residues. The V segment lost 1 base and the J segment 3 bases; nucleotides outside the gene matches: 1. This chain's CDR3 is CSARGGLAGEETQYF. In nucleotides, the CDR3 is TGCAGTGCTAGAGGGGGACTAGCGGGGGAAGAGACCCAGTACTTC.

This clonotype was seen more than once but under ten times. Here the CDR3 reads CASRQGNGYTF. As DNA, the CDR3 is TGTGCCAGCAGACAGGGGAATGGCTACACCTTC. V and J are TRBV6-1 and TRBJ1-2, with 7 bases identical to TRBD1. J was trimmed by 6 bases and V by 6 bases; bases with no gene match: 1. This CDR3 comprises 11 residues. CDR1 is MNHNS and CDR2 is SASEGT in the germline V gene.

The chain links TRBV20-1 to TRBJ2-1, with 12 bases aligning to TRBD1. The J call could be wrong; TRBJ2-7 is a better fit for the DNA end. The CDR3 is 13 amino acids. Per germline, CDR1 DFQATT and CDR2 SNEGSKA (reference sequence). The CDR3 coding sequence is TGCAGTGCTAGGGGACAGGGGGCAGTTGAGCAGTACTTC. The encoded protein is CSARGQGAVEQYF.

This chain joins TRBV28 and TRBJ2-7, with 7 positions matching TRBD2. This CDR3 comprises 12 residues. Germline CDR1 MDHEN, CDR2 SYDVKM. The trim removed 11 bases at V and 5 bases at J, leaving 9 bases unmatched. The CDR3, as DNA: TGTGCCTCTCGGACTAGACGCCACGAGCAGTACTTC. This gives the protein CASRTRRHEQYF. The full variable domain, completed using reference TRBV28 and TRBJ2-7, is DVKVTQSSRYLVKRTGEKVFLECVQDMDHENMFWYRQDPGLGLRLIYFSYDVKMKEKGDIPEGYSVSREKKERFSLILESASTNQTSMYLCASRTRRHEQYFGPGTRLTVT.

The rearrangement uses TRBV19 and TRBJ2-2; D possibly matches TRBD1 or TRBD2 (6 bases each). Germline CDR1 and CDR2: LNHDA and SQIVND (reference sequence). V was pared by 3 bases and J by 4 bases, with 15 bases between. This CDR3 is built from 16 residues. DNA for the CDR3: TGTGCCAGTAGTATTCCCGGCAGGGGACTCACCGGGGAGCTGTTTTTT. Its protein product is CASSIPGRGLTGELFF.